The 19 T cell receptor beta chains listed next were all sequenced from one sample in a study of regulatory T cells in long-lasting Graves disease. For TCR beta, libraries came from iRepertoire HTBI primers and Arm-PCR of CDR3 regions. MiXCR, run by TCRdb on the multiplex PCR reads, gives a single entry per CDR3 protein. The data contain 450,000 to 700,000 distinct CDR3 sequences, approximately 15% of them singletons. Specified time point: newly diagnosed GD, antithyroid drugs for less than 3 months. Extracted RNA from PBMCs served as the source of the TCR library. Separately, the same data were catalogued under a study of T cells in Graves' hyperthyroidism and ophthalmopathy.

The sample was peripheral blood mononuclear cells (PBMCs), taken at new diagnosis, from a patient treated with antithyroid drugs. These receptors came from a man aged 25-40 years with Graves disease.

This clonotype turned up a few times. The J gene is TRBJ1-1, the V gene TRBV5-1; D is perhaps TRBD1 (5 bases). This CDR3 is 12 amino acids long. V lost 3 bases and J 4 bases, leaving 7 bases between the germline ends. Germline lookup yields CDR1 SGHRS and CDR2 YFSETQ. The CDR3 loop reads CASSSDSTEAFF. In DNA, the CDR3 is TGCGCCAGCAGCTCAGACAGCACTGAAGCTTTCTTT.

This clonotype was seen many times. The V gene is TRBV2, the J gene TRBJ1-1; D is uncertain. The CDR3 is 10 residues long. Trimming cost V 9 bases and J 8 bases, with 10 bases left between them. Germline loops: CDR1 SNHLY, CDR2 FYNNEI. CDR3 residues: CARDGNEAFF. CDR3 in DNA: TGTGCCAGGGACGGGAACGAAGCTTTCTTT.

This clonotype was recorded a few times. The chain couples TRBV7-9 to TRBJ1-4; D is ambiguous. Germline loops: CDR1 SEHNR, CDR2 FQNEAQ (reference sequence). V was cut by 1 base and J by 5 bases, with 11 bases left in between. The CDR3 spans 15 residues. The CDR3 DNA is TGTGCCAGCAGCTTAGAGGAGGCGCGGAATGAAAAACTGTTTTTT. It yields the protein CASSLEEARNEKLFF.

This clonotype was seen ten or more times. The chain is built from TRBV6-1 and TRBJ2-1; 12 nucleotides agree with TRBD2. This CDR3 region has 20 residues. CDR1 and CDR2 from the germline V gene are MNHNS and SASEGT. V trimming: 4 bases; J trimming: 0 bases; junction bases outside the gene matches: 13. The CDR3 DNA is TGTGCCAGCAGTGTCCCGTGGGCTAGCGGGGGGGTCAGCTCCTACAATGAGCAGTTCTTC. Translating it yields CASSVPWASGGVSSYNEQFF.

In this sample, this clonotype turned up many times. The CDR3 reads CASSYGGEKAFF. For the CDR3, the DNA is TGTGCCAGCAGTTACGGGGGTGAAAAAGCTTTCTTT. The chain links TRBV6-2 or TRBV6-3 to TRBJ1-1; tentatively, D is TRBD1 (5 bases). V gave up 2 bases and J gave up 9 bases, with 10 bases separating them. Germline V CDR1 and CDR2: MNHEY, SVGEGT. The CDR3 is 12 residues long.

This clonotype showed up many times. The chain links TRBV5-1 to TRBJ2-7; D ambiguous. Trimming pared 0 bases from V and 6 bases from J, leaving 13 bases between. Germline lookup yields CDR1 SGHRS and CDR2 YFSETQ. CDR3 size: 14 residues. The CDR3: CASSLAGTSSEQYF. CDR3 nucleotides: TGCGCCAGCAGCTTGGCCGGTACATCCAGCGAGCAGTACTTC.

This clonotype has ten or more counts. V and J are TRBV27 and TRBJ1-1; D unclear. V was cut by 5 bases and J by 0 bases, with 13 bases left in between. This CDR3 comprises 15 residues. CDR1 MNHEY and CDR2 SMNVEV come from the germline V gene (reference sequence). CDR3 in DNA: TGTGCCAGCAGTCAGACCGTAGGCTTGAACACTGAAGCTTTCTTT. Translated: CASSQTVGLNTEAFF.

This clonotype came up many times. This chain uses TRBV7-2 with TRBJ1-5; unclear D gene. The germline V and J ends were trimmed by 1 base and 4 bases, with 11 bases remaining between them. The length of the CDR3 is 15 residues. Per germline, CDR1 SGHTA and CDR2 FQGNSA. In nucleotides, the CDR3 is TGTGCCAGCAGCTTAGTGGCCCTCCGGAATCAGCCCCAGCATTTT. Its protein is CASSLVALRNQPQHF.

This rearrangement joins TRBV13 to TRBJ2-7; D remains ambiguous. There are 15 residues in the CDR3. The germline V and J ends were trimmed by 5 bases and 2 bases, with 16 bases remaining between them. Germline CDR1 reads PRHDT; CDR2 reads FYEKMQ (reference sequence). The CDR3 region is CASSRAGPPAYEQYF. The DNA of the CDR3 is TGTGCCAGCAGCAGGGCCGGGCCCCCGGCCTACGAGCAGTACTTC.

CDR3 nucleotides: TGCGCCAGCAGCTTAGGGGACATGAATTCACCCCTCCACTTT. Encoded protein: CASSLGDMNSPLHF. The V call is TRBV5-1, the J call TRBJ1-6; D perhaps matches TRBD1 (6 bases). V was trimmed by 2 bases and J by 7 bases, leaving 10 bases between them. The CDR3 sequence is 14 residues long. Germline V gene sequence: CDR1 SGHRS, CDR2 YFSETQ.

This clonotype has only a few counts. V and J are TRBV30 and TRBJ2-3; D may be TRBD1 (5 bases). Germline-derived CDR1 and CDR2 are GTSNPN and SVGIG (reference sequence). V was clipped by 3 bases and J by 2 bases, with 9 bases between them. CDR3 length: 13 residues. Written as DNA, the CDR3 is TGTGCCTGGAGGACAGACTTCACAGATACGCAGTATTTT. Amino acid sequence: CAWRTDFTDTQYF.

This clonotype came up a few times. The CDR3 region is CASSLWGKGYEQYF. CDR3 sequence (DNA): TGTGCCAGCAGCTTGTGGGGTAAAGGCTACGAGCAGTACTTC. The chain employs TRBV5-6 and TRBJ2-7; D is uncertain. CDR3 length: 14 amino acids. V lost 1 base and J 3 bases, leaving 11 bases between the germline ends. Germline CDR1 and CDR2: SGHDT and YYEEEE.

This clonotype was recorded at least ten times. The CDR3 nucleotides are TGTGCCAGCAGTCCTGCCATAGCGGGGCTGGGGCACATTCAGTACTTC. Its translation is CASSPAIAGLGHIQYF. The J gene is TRBJ2-4, the V gene TRBV27; 8 nucleotides align to TRBD2. The CDR3 runs 16 residues. V was clipped by 5 bases and J by 8 bases; unmatched bases: 14. Germline CDR1 MNHEY, CDR2 SMNVEV (reference sequence).

This clonotype was seen ten or more times. This sequence joins TRBV12-3 or TRBV12-4 and TRBJ2-1, with 7 bases lining up with TRBD2. This CDR3 contains 16 residues. V gave up 5 bases and J gave up 3 bases; unmatched junction bases: 10. CDR3 in DNA: TGTGCCAGCAGTCATGGTGGACTAGAATTCTACAATGAGCAGTTCTTC. Protein sequence: CASSHGGLEFYNEQFF.

This clonotype was picked up many times. The chain joins TRBV2 to TRBJ1-5; perhaps TRBD1 as D (6 bases). The V end was cut by 7 bases, the J end by 6 bases, with 13 bases between. Germline CDR1 and CDR2: SNHLY and FYNNEI. The CDR3 totals 13 residues. The CDR3, as DNA: TGTGCCAGCAAGAAGGACAGTACTCAGCCCCAGCATTTT. It yields the protein CASKKDSTQPQHF.

This clonotype was found many times. V is TRBV6-2 or TRBV6-3 and J is TRBJ2-3; unclear D gene. Trimming took off 2 bases at V and 2 bases at J, with 14 bases between the two ends. CDR1 and CDR2 from the germline V gene are MNHEY and SVGEGT. The CDR3 extends over 16 amino acids. The CDR3 DNA is TGTGCCAGCAGTTACGGGTTCAAGGGTTCCACAGATACGCAGTATTTT. Translating gives CASSYGFKGSTDTQYF.

This clonotype was picked up a small number of times. V usage is TRBV18 and J usage is TRBJ1-5; D is possibly TRBD1 (6 bases). The CDR3 has 14 residues. Germline V gene sequence: CDR1 KGHSH, CDR2 LQKENI. V lost 6 bases and J 5 bases, leaving 14 bases between the germline ends. CDR3 amino acids: CASSFDRTDQPQHF. The CDR3 coding sequence is TGTGCCAGCTCGTTTGACAGGACCGATCAGCCCCAGCATTTT.

This clonotype has at least ten counts. The chain combines TRBV20-1 with TRBJ2-1, with 9 positions matching TRBD2. The CDR3 spans 15 residues. The germline V gene encodes CDR1 DFQATT and CDR2 SNEGSKA (reference sequence). V gave up 5 bases and J gave up 5 bases; unmatched junction bases: 10. The CDR3, as DNA: TGCAGTGCTCCCCGACTAGCGGAGATTAACAATGAGCAGTTCTTC. Translation gives CSAPRLAEINNEQFF.

The rearrangement joins TRBV18 to TRBJ2-1; D is undetermined. The CDR3 extends over 15 amino acids. Trimming took 2 bases from V and 1 from J, leaving 9 bases between them. Looked up from germline, CDR1 is KGHSH and CDR2 is LQKENI. The CDR3 DNA reads TGTGCCAGCTCACCAGGCCGGAATTCCTACAATGAGCAGTTCTTC. Amino acids: CASSPGRNSYNEQFF.